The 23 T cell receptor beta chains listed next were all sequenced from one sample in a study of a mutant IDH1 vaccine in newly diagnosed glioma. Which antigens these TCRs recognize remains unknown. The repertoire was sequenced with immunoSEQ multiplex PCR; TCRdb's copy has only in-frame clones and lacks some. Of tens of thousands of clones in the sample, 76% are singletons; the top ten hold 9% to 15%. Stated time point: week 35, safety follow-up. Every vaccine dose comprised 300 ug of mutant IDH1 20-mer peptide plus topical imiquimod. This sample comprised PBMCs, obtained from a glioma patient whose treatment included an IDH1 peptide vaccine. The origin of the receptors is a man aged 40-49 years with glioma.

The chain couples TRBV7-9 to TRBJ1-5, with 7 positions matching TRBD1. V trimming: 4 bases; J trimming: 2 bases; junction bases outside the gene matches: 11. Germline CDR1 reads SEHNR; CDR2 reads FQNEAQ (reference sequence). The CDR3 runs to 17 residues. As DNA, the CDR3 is TGTGCCAGCAGCTACTCCAGCAGGGGGATTGGCAATCAGCCCCAGCATTTT. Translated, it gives CASSYSSRGIGNQPQHF.

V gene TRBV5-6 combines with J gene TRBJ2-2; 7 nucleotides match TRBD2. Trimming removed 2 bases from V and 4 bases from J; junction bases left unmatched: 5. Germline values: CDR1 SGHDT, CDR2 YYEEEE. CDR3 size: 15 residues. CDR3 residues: CASSFGGRSTGELFF. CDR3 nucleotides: TGTGCCAGCAGCTTCGGCGGGAGATCCACCGGGGAGCTGTTTTTT. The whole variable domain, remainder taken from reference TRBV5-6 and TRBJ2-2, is DAGVTQSPTHLIKTRGQQVTLRCSPKSGHDTVSWYQQALGQGPQFIFQYYEEEERQRGNFPDRFSGHQFPNYSSELNVNALLLGDSALYLCASSFGGRSTGELFFGEGSRLTVL.

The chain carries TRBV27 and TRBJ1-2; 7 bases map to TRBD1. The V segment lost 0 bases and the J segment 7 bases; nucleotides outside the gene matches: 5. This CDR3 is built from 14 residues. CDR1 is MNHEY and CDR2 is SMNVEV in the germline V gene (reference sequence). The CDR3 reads CASSLSRTGSGYTF. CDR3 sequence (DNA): TGTGCCAGCAGTTTATCGAGGACAGGCTCTGGCTACACCTTC.

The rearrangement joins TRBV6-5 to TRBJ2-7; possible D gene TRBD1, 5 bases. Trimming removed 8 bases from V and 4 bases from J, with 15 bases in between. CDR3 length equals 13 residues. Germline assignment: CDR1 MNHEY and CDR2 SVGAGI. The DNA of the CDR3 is TGTGCCAGCCGACAGACGACCAGATACGAGCAGTACGTC. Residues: CASRQTTRYEQYV.

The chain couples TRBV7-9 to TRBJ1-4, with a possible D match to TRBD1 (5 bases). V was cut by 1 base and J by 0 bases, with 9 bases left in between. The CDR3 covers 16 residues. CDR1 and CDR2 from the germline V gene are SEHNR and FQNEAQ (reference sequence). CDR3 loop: CASSLGDRPTNEKLFF. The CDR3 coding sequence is TGTGCCAGCAGCTTAGGGGACCGACCAACTAATGAAAAACTGTTTTTT.

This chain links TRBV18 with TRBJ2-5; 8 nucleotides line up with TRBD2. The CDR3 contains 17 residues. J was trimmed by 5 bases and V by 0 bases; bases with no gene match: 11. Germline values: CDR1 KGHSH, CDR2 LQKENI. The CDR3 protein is CASSPPSSGLKGETQYF. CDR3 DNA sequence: TGTGCCAGCTCACCACCGTCTAGCGGGCTGAAGGGGGAGACCCAGTACTTC.

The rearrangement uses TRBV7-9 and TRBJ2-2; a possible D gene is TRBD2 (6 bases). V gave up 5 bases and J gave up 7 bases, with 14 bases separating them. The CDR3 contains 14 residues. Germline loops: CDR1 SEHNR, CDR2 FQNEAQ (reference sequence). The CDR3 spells CASSPLEGLGELFF. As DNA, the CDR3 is TGTGCCAGCAGCCCCCTGGAGGGGCTCGGGGAGCTGTTTTTT.

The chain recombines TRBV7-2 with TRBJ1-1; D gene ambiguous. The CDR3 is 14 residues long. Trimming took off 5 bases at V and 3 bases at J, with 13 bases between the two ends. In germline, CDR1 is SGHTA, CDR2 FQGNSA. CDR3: CASSQQGRHTEAFF. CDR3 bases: TGTGCCAGCAGCCAGCAAGGACGGCACACTGAAGCTTTCTTT.

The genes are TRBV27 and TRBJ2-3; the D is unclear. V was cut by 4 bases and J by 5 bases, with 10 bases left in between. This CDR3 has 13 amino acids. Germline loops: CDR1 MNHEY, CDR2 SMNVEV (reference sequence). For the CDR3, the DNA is TGTGCCAGCAGTTGGACGGTGGAAGATACGCAGTATTTT. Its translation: CASSWTVEDTQYF.

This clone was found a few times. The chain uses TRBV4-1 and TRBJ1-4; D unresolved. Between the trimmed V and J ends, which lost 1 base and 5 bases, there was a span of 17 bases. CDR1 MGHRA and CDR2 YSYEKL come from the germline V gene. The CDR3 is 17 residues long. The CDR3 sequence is CASSQVGQSITNEKLFF. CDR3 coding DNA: TGCGCCAGCAGCCAAGTCGGGCAATCGATCACGAATGAAAAACTGTTTTTT.

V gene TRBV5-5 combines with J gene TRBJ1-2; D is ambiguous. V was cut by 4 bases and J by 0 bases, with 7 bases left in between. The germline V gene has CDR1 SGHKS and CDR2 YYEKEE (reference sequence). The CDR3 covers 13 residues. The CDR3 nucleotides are TGTGCCAGCAGCCGGGCTACTAACTATGGCTACACCTTC. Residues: CASSRATNYGYTF.

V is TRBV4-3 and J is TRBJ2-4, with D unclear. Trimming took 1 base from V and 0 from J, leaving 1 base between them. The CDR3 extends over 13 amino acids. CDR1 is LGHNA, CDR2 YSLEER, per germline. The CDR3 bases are TGCGCCAGCAGCCAAGGAGCCAAAAACATTCAGTACTTC. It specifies CASSQGAKNIQYF.

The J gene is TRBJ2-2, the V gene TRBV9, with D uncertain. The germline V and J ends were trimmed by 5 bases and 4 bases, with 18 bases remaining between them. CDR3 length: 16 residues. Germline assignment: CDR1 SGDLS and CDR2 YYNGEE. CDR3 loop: CASSKGGEITTGELFF. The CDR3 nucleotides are TGTGCCAGCAGTAAAGGTGGGGAAATCACCACCGGGGAGCTGTTTTTT.

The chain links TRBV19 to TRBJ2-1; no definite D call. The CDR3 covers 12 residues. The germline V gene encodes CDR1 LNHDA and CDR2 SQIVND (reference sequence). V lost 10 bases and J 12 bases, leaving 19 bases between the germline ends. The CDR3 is CAIERPGLGQFF. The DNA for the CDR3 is TGTGCCATCGAGAGACCAGGCCTGGGGCAGTTCTTC. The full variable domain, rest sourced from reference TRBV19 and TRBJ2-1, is DGGITQSPKYLFRKEGQNVTLSCEQNLNHDAMYWYRQDPGQGLRLIYYSQIVNDFQKGDIAEGYSVSREKKESFPLTVTSAQKNPTAFYLCAIERPGLGQFFGPGTRLTVL.

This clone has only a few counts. The CDR3 reads CASSRLDDEQFF. The DNA for the CDR3 is TGTGCCAGCAGCCGACTAGACGATGAGCAGTTCTTC. The chain is built from TRBV25-1 and TRBJ2-1; tentative D call: TRBD2 (6 bases). The V gene's germline CDR1 is MGHDK and CDR2 SYGVNS. The ends were cut back, 6 bases at V and 8 bases at J, with 11 bases in the middle. The CDR3 has 12 residues.

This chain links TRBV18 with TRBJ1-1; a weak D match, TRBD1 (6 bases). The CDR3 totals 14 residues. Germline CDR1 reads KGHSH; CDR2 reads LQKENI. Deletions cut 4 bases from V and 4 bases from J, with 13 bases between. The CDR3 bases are TGTGCCAGCTCACTCGACCCAGGGGTCACTGAAGCTTTCTTT. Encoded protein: CASSLDPGVTEAFF.

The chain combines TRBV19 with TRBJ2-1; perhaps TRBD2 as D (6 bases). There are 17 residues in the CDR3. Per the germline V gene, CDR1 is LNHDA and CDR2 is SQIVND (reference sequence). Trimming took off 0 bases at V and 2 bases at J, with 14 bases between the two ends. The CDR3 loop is CASSIEVGLKAYNEQFF. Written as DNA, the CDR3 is TGTGCCAGTAGTATAGAGGTGGGACTCAAAGCCTACAATGAGCAGTTCTTC.

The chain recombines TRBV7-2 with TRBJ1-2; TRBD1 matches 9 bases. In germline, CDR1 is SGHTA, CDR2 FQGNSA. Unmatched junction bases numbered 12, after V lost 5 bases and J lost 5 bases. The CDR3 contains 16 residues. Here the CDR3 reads CASSIGTRTGAYGYTF. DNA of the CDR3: TGTGCCAGCAGCATAGGTACCCGGACAGGGGCTTATGGCTACACCTTC.

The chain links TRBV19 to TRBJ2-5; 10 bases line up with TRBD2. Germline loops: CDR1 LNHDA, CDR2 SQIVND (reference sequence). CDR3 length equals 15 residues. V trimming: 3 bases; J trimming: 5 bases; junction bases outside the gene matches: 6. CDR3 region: CASSIGAGGSETQYF. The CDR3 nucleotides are TGTGCCAGTAGTATCGGAGCGGGAGGGTCTGAGACCCAGTACTTC.

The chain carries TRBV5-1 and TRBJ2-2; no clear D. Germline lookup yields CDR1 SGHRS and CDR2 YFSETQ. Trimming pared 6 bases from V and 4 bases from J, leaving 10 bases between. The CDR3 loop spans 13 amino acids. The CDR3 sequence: CASTPYRTGELFF. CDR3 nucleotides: TGCGCCAGCACCCCATATCGCACCGGGGAGCTGTTTTTT.

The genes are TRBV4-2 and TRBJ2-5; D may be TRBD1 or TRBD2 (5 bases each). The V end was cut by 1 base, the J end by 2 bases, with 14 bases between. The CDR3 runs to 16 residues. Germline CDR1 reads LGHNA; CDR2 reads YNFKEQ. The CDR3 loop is CASSQGGSGSQETQYF. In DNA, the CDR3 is TGTGCCAGCAGCCAAGGGGGGTCGGGTTCTCAAGAGACCCAGTACTTC.

This CDR3 is CASSPAAAYGYTF. The DNA for the CDR3 is TGCGCCAGCAGCCCAGCAGCAGCCTATGGCTACACCTTC. This chain uses TRBV5-1 with TRBJ1-2; D uncertain. Trimming removed 4 bases from V and 4 bases from J, with 11 bases in between. There are 13 residues in the CDR3. Germline-derived CDR1 and CDR2 are SGHRS and YFSETQ.

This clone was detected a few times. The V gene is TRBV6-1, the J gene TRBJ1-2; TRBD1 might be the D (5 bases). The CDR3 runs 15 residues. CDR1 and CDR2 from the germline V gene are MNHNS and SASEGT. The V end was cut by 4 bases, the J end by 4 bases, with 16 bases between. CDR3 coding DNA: TGTGCCAGCAGTGCCGCATCGACAGCAGGCTATGGCTACACCTTC. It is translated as CASSAASTAGYGYTF.